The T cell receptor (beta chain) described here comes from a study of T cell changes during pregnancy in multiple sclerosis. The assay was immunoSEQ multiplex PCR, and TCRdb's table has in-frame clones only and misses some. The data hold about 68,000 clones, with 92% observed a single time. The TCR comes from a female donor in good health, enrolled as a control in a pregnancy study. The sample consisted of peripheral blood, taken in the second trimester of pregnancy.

The CDR3: CASSSGQRADTQYF. The CDR3 DNA follows: TGTGCCAGCAGCTCGGGACAGCGCGCAGATACGCAGTATTTT. The gene calls are TRBV5-8 and TRBJ2-3; 7 nucleotides agree with TRBD1. V was pared by 3 bases and J by 4 bases, with 5 bases of the junction left unmatched. The CDR3 spans 14 residues. Looked up from germline, CDR1 is SGHTS and CDR2 is YDEGEE.